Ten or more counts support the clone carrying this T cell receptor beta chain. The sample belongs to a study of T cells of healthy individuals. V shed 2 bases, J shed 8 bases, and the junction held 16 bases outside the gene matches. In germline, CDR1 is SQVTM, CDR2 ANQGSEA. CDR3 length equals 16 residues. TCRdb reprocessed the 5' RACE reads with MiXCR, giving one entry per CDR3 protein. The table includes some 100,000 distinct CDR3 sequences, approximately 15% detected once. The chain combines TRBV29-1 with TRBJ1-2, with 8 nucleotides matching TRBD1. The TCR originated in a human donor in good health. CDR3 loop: CSVEKGGQGAVEGYTF. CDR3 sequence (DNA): TGCAGCGTTGAAAAGGGCGGTCAGGGGGCGGTTGAAGGCTACACCTTC.